Following are 24 T cell receptor beta chains from one sample sequenced in a study of cytomegalovirus exposure and HLA in healthy donors. PCR was performed using 60 Vbeta and 13 Jbeta primers. Method: immunoSEQ multiplex PCR; TCRdb's copy keeps in-frame clones and lacks some. The sample includes roughly 200,000 clones, 70% to 80% of them seen just once. The specimen sequenced was PBMCs. The origin of the receptors is a woman aged 55-75 years in good health and CMV-seropositive.

CDR3 bases: TGTGCCAGCAGCGTAGGTATGGGAGGGGGACGGTACAATGAGCAGTTCTTC. This codes for CASSVGMGGGRYNEQFF. The chain links TRBV9 to TRBJ2-1; D perhaps matches TRBD2 (7 bases). Germline loops: CDR1 SGDLS, CDR2 YYNGEE. Trimming shortened V by 0 bases and J by 4 bases, and 17 bases separated the two germline ends. The CDR3 extends over 17 amino acids.

This chain links TRBV6-5 with TRBJ1-5; tentatively, D is TRBD1 (6 bases). Germline values: CDR1 MNHEY, CDR2 SVGAGI. V was pared by 4 bases and J by 2 bases, with 15 bases between. The CDR3 has 16 amino acids. CDR3 region: CASSSRDTTGNQPQHF. In DNA, the CDR3 is TGTGCCAGCAGTTCCCGGGACACGACGGGCAATCAGCCCCAGCATTTT.

This chain links TRBV9 with TRBJ2-1, with D perhaps TRBD2 (6 bases). With 0 bases removed from V and 6 bases from J, the gap between germline ends came to 13 bases. Germline values: CDR1 SGDLS, CDR2 YYNGEE. The CDR3 consists of 15 residues. CDR3 sequence (DNA): TGTGCCAGCAGCGTAGCTAGCGCGGGTAGCAATGAGCAGTTCTTC. Translating gives CASSVASAGSNEQFF.

Comments on this clone: Other DNA sequences within the sample encode an identical CDR3. This chain joins TRBV27 and TRBJ2-7, with D perhaps matching TRBD2 (6 bases). Germline CDR1 is MNHEY and CDR2 is SMNVEV (reference sequence). This CDR3 has 13 residues. Between the trimmed V and J ends, which lost 2 bases and 4 bases, there was a span of 9 bases. The CDR3 protein is CASSLGGSYEQYF. The CDR3 bases are TGTGCCAGCAGTTTAGGGGGGAGTTACGAGCAGTACTTC.

The J gene is TRBJ2-3, the V gene TRBV5-1, with TRBD2 matching 10 bases. Germline V gives CDR1 SGHRS, CDR2 YFSETQ. With 5 bases clipped from V and 2 bases from J, the junction kept 2 bases outside the gene matches. The CDR3 extends over 14 amino acids. CDR3 coding DNA: TGCGCCAGCAGTAGCGGGAGGATCACAGATACGCAGTATTTT. This codes for CASSSGRITDTQYF.

This clone has more than one count but fewer than ten. CDR3 sequence (DNA): TGTGCCAGTAGGCCCCGGGACACAAGATTCAATCAGCCCCAGCATTTT. Its translation is CASRPRDTRFNQPQHF. V and J are TRBV19 and TRBJ1-5; D is perhaps TRBD1 (6 bases). CDR3 length equals 16 residues. V shed 6 bases and J shed 3 bases, with 18 bases lying between them. Germline V gene data show CDR1 as LNHDA and CDR2 as SQIVND (reference sequence).

The chain recombines TRBV5-1 with TRBJ1-3; no clear D gene. Between the trimmed V and J ends, which lost 0 bases and 4 bases, there was a span of 8 bases. The CDR3 loop spans 14 amino acids. Per the germline V gene, CDR1 is SGHRS and CDR2 is YFSETQ. DNA for the CDR3: TGCGCCAGCAGCTTGGCGAGTGTGGGAAACACCATATATTTT. It yields the protein CASSLASVGNTIYF.

This clone showed up just a few times. Other DNA sequences from this sample encode an identical CDR3 as well. In DNA form, the CDR3 reads TGTGCCAGCAGCCAAGATTTAAGGACAGGGTATGGCTACACCTTC. It encodes CASSQDLRTGYGYTF. The chain employs TRBV14 and TRBJ1-2; TRBD1 matches at 8 bases. This CDR3 region has 15 residues. From germline, CDR1 is SGHDN and CDR2 FVKESK. Germline trimming cut 0 bases from V and 5 bases from J; bases unmatched to any gene: 5.

This chain links TRBV9 with TRBJ2-1; a weak D match, TRBD2 (6 bases). Germline lookup yields CDR1 SGDLS and CDR2 YYNGEE. The germline V and J ends were trimmed by 1 base and 10 bases, with 18 bases remaining between them. The CDR3 extends over 15 amino acids. The CDR3 DNA is TGTGCCAGCAGCGTAAGGACGGGAGACGGGGTAGAGCAGTTCTTC. It specifies CASSVRTGDGVEQFF.

This clone was detected only a few times. The rearrangement joins TRBV6-5 to TRBJ1-5, with D possibly TRBD1 on 5 matching bases. Germline assignment: CDR1 MNHEY and CDR2 SVGAGI. The CDR3 has 13 residues. Trimming stripped 6 bases from V and 6 bases from J, with 12 bases between. CDR3 sequence: CASRIREGQPQHF. For the CDR3, the DNA is TGTGCCAGCAGAATCAGGGAAGGTCAGCCCCAGCATTTT.

A word on this clone: Compared with germline, one end of the junction differs, possibly owing to a read error. Other DNA sequences from this sample encode an identical CDR3 as well. The chain joins TRBV7-2 to TRBJ2-5; perhaps TRBD2 as D (6 bases). CDR3 length: 13 residues. The germline V gene has CDR1 SGHTA and CDR2 FQGNSA. The CDR3 DNA reads as TGTGCCAGTAGCTGGCGGGGCCAAGAGACCCAGTACTTC. Protein: CASSWRGQETQYF. The full variable domain, its missing parts supplied by reference TRBV7-2 and TRBJ2-5, is GAGVSQSPSNKVTEKGKDVELRCDPISGHTALYWYRQSLGQGLEFLIYFQGNSAPDKSGLPSDRFSAERTGGSVSTLTIQRTQQEDSAVYLCASSWRGQETQYFGPGTRLLVL.

V is TRBV21-1 and J is TRBJ2-1; the table gives TRBD2 as D, unverified against the DNA. TRBV21-1 is given as a pseudogene. This CDR3 has 16 residues. The CDR3 nucleotides read TGTGCCAGCAGCACCCCGACTAGCGGGAGGTGGAATGAGCAGTTCTTC. Protein: CASSTPTSGRWNEQFF.

The chain combines TRBV4-1 with TRBJ1-4; D possibly corresponds to TRBD1 (6 bases). Germline V CDR1 and CDR2: MGHRA, YSYEKL. V was shortened by 3 bases and J by 7 bases, with 12 bases between the two germline ends. The CDR3 contains 14 residues. The CDR3 region has the DNA TGCGCCAGCAGCCATTTTTGGACAGTTGAAAAACTGTTTTTT. Protein product: CASSHFWTVEKLFF.

The chain joins TRBV10-3 to TRBJ1-4; D is undetermined. Trimming took off 4 bases at V and 5 bases at J, with 8 bases between the two ends. The germline V gene has CDR1 ENHRY and CDR2 SYGVKD. There are 13 residues in the CDR3. The CDR3 nucleotides are TGTGCCATCAGTGTGCGGCAGAATGAAAAACTGTTTTTT. Translation: CAISVRQNEKLFF.

This clone has more than one count but fewer than ten. The chain couples TRBV5-4 to TRBJ2-2, with 8 bases matching TRBD1. This CDR3 contains 14 residues. The V gene end was trimmed by 4 bases and the J gene end by 8 bases; junction bases not matched to a gene: 7. Germline CDR1 is SGHNT and CDR2 is YYREEE (reference sequence). In DNA, the CDR3 is TGTGCCAGCAGCACTCGACAGGGGACGGGGGAGCTGTTTTTT. The encoded protein is CASSTRQGTGELFF.

The chain employs TRBV11-1 and TRBJ1-6; D not certain. The CDR3 extends over 12 amino acids. V lost 5 bases to trimming and J lost 6 bases, with 5 bases between them. Per the germline V gene, CDR1 is SGHAT and CDR2 is FQDESV (reference sequence). In DNA form, the CDR3 reads TGTGCCAGCAGCACAGCTAATTCACCCCTCCACTTT. It translates to CASSTANSPLHF.

The J gene is TRBJ2-7, the V gene TRBV5-1, with 8 bases that match TRBD2. After removal of 0 bases from V and 6 bases from J, the junction contained 8 bases not matched to a gene. Looked up from germline, CDR1 is SGHRS and CDR2 is YFSETQ. CDR3 length equals 15 residues. Here the CDR3 DNA reads TGCGCCAGCAGCTTGGGTTGGACTAGCTTCCCCGAGCAGTACTTC. Amino acids: CASSLGWTSFPEQYF.

This chain links TRBV28 with TRBJ2-6; TRBD1 agrees at 12 bases. The CDR3 has 16 residues. CDR1 is MDHEN and CDR2 is SYDVKM in the germline V gene. CDR3: CAAGTGGAVGANVLTF. Here the CDR3 DNA reads TGTGCGGCCGGGACAGGGGGCGCGGTAGGGGCCAACGTCCTGACTTTC.

This clone was detected a few times. The rearrangement uses TRBV6-1 and TRBJ1-2; 8 bases agree with TRBD1. This CDR3 is 13 amino acids long. V was clipped by 3 bases and J by 7 bases; unmatched bases: 4. Germline values: CDR1 MNHNS, CDR2 SASEGT. The CDR3: CASSDGQGLGYTF. The CDR3 DNA reads as TGTGCCAGCAGTGACGGACAGGGCCTTGGCTACACCTTC.

The chain uses TRBV7-2 and TRBJ2-5; D may be TRBD2 (6 bases). The CDR3 has 14 amino acids. Germline lookup yields CDR1 SGHTA and CDR2 FQGNSA. Trimming cost V 2 bases and J 7 bases, with 14 bases left between them. CDR3 in DNA: TGTGCCAGCAGCTTAATGGGGGGTACCGGGACCCAGTACTTC. Amino acid sequence: CASSLMGGTGTQYF.

The chain uses TRBV4-2 and TRBJ2-1, with D tentatively TRBD2 (5 bases). The V end lost 3 bases, the J end lost 3 bases, and 21 bases lay between the germline ends. The germline CDR1 and CDR2 sequences are LGHNA and YNFKEQ. This CDR3 has 18 amino acids. The CDR3 protein is CASSQALSGNSIYNEQFF. The CDR3 DNA sequence: TGTGCCAGCAGCCAGGCCCTATCCGGGAATTCAATCTACAATGAGCAGTTCTTC.

This chain connects TRBV6-6 to TRBJ2-6, with no clear D. Deletions cut 6 bases from V and 1 base from J, with 10 bases between. The CDR3 runs 15 residues. Germline-derived CDR1 and CDR2 are MNHNY and SVGAGI (reference sequence). CDR3 bases: TGTGCCAGCAGCGAACTCGCTTCTGGGGCCAACGTCCTGACTTTC. Encoded protein: CASSELASGANVLTF.

The V gene is TRBV28, the J gene TRBJ2-4; 8 nucleotides agree with TRBD1. Germline V gene lookup returns CDR1 MDHEN and CDR2 SYDVKM. The CDR3 has 19 residues. The ends lost 3 bases at V and 8 bases at J; junction bases unmatched: 21. The CDR3 protein is CASSFRAFGGQGGLDIQYF. CDR3 coding DNA: TGTGCCAGCAGTTTTCGGGCCTTCGGTGGACAGGGAGGTTTGGACATTCAGTACTTC.

This clone was counted a few times. The chain links TRBV6-5 to TRBJ2-1; D may be TRBD2 (6 bases). The CDR3 is 15 amino acids. Germline V gene lookup returns CDR1 MNHEY and CDR2 SVGAGI. V gave up 2 bases and J gave up 5 bases, with 13 bases separating them. CDR3 bases: TGTGCCAGCAGTTACGGGTCTGGAGGGAACAATGAGCAGTTCTTC. Its translation: CASSYGSGGNNEQFF.